This T cell receptor (beta chain) was sequenced in a study of cytomegalovirus exposure and HLA in healthy donors. This CDR3 is built from 15 residues. From germline, CDR1 is SGHKS and CDR2 YYEKEE (reference sequence). V shed 0 bases and J shed 5 bases, with 14 bases lying between them. Overall study results and limits: Later work associated roughly 15,000 TCR beta sequences with HLA alleles at 0.05 false discovery rate. As a later analysis showed, a missense DCLRE1C variant was linked to trimming of TCR beta V- and J-genes.

Concerning this clone itself: Its antigen is not identified.

The PCR contained 60 Vbeta and 13 Jbeta primers. The method was immunoSEQ multiplex PCR; TCRdb's version includes in-frame clones alone and lacks a portion of them. The table records under 200,000 clones, approximately 79% of them present only once. Healthy people donating bone marrow made up the donors. This clonotype was sampled from a woman aged 25 to 39 in good health and CMV-seropositive. Sequenced input: PBMCs. V gene TRBV5-5 combines with J gene TRBJ1-2; D ambiguous. The CDR3 nucleotides are TGTGCCAGCAGCTTGGGTGGAGGGCTCGGGTATGGCTACACCTTC. The encoded protein is CASSLGGGLGYGYTF.